This T cell receptor beta chain was identified in a study of post-analysis software for immune sequencing data. Built from TCR beta cDNA, the libraries had unique molecular identifiers in them. Via MiXCR, TCRdb re-called the PCR reads, giving one row per CDR3 protein. The table has roughly 650,000 distinct CDR3 sequences, about 60% seen once. Germline CDR1 and CDR2: MNHEY and SMNVEV (reference sequence). The CDR3 has 14 residues. Trimming took 2 bases from V and 9 from J, leaving 15 bases between them. Overall study results and limits: Significantly decreased normalized Chao1 diversity was recorded for multiple sclerosis patients relative to controls. Patients used a handful of TRBV segments, including TRBV5-6, TRBV5-1 and TRBV20-1, more often than controls.

Comments on this clonotype: Its antigen is unidentified.

This clonotype originated in a girl aged 2-10 years with multiple sclerosis. Sequenced input: blood. The rearrangement links TRBV27 to TRBJ2-3; D is perhaps TRBD2 (5 bases). The CDR3 reads CASSLGPRAATQYF. CDR3 bases: TGTGCCAGCAGTTTAGGGCCGCGGGCGGCAACGCAGTATTTT.